This TCR beta chain was obtained from a study of shared clonotypes between healthy human individuals. Regarding the study as a whole: How much donors shared clonotypes was expected to be affected by sequencing depth. Sharing across four donors was highest in naive CD4 (around 5%) and lowest in memory CD8 (approximately 0.4%).

The CDR3 is made up of 16 amino acids. CDR1 is MNHNS, CDR2 SASEGT, per germline. J gave up 5 bases and V 4 bases, and 8 bases lay outside the gene matches. As handled by the study authors: In the immunoSEQ data, sequences were junction-only and lacked quality scores, so filtering differed. The assay was immunoSEQ multiplex PCR, and TCRdb's table has in-frame clones only and misses some. The DNA was the basis for D and trimming; V, J and clone size are from that table. The sample has about 2.4 million clones, roughly 93% seen once. This clone appeared once. Its antigen is not known. The donor cohort consisted entirely of Caucasian adults residing in Nashville, Tennessee.

Sequencing input: naive CD4+ T cells from PBMCs. Subset denoted: CD45RA+ positively selected. This receptor was identified in a man younger than 30 in good health. Some clones in this sample may be carry-over from other donors' samples. The genes are TRBV6-1 and TRBJ2-2; 9 nucleotides agree with TRBD1. CDR3 region: CASSVAQGAFTGELFF. CDR3 in DNA: TGTGCCAGCAGTGTAGCACAGGGGGCCTTTACCGGGGAGCTGTTTTTT.